This T cell receptor (beta chain) was recorded in a study of control samples from healthy donors and cancer patients. Assay: immunoSEQ multiplex PCR; the TCRdb copy retains only in-frame clones and omits some. Here the sample spans tens of thousands of clones, approximately 93% being singletons. With 4 bases removed from V and 2 bases from J, the gap between germline ends came to 9 bases. This CDR3 spans 14 amino acids. Germline CDR1 reads MGHRA; CDR2 reads YSYEKL. The source of this sequence is a woman in her twenties or thirties in good health. The chain joins TRBV4-1 to TRBJ2-1; D is possibly TRBD2 (6 bases). The sequenced sample was blood. CDR3 nucleotide sequence: TGCGCCAGCAGCCCAGCGGGCACCTACAATGAGCAGTTCTTC. This gives the protein CASSPAGTYNEQFF.